The present T cell receptor (beta chain) was sequenced within a study of blood T cell repertoires in COVID-19. Study summary: There were acute and convalescent COVID-19 samples, and they came from the United States, Italy and Spain. In each case, the material was cDNA or gDNA derived from T cells, B-cell-depleted T cells, or PBMCs.

In the original workflow: Quantification of nucleated cells was approximated via reference gene primer amplification. The repertoire was sequenced with immunoSEQ multiplex PCR; TCRdb's copy has only in-frame clones and lacks some. V and J calls plus clone size are reproduced from that table; the DNA served to infer D and trimming. The sample carries some 40,000 clones, more than 80% recorded once. The germline V gene has CDR1 MDHEN and CDR2 SYDVKM. V was trimmed by 3 bases and J by 12 bases, leaving 6 bases between them. The CDR3 spans 11 residues. The source of this sequence is a man aged 60 to 75 in a cohort sampled during active COVID-19. The chain recombines TRBV28 with TRBJ1-6; D call uncertain. The sequencing sample was made of peripheral blood. The CDR3 DNA reads TGTGCCAGCAGTTTGGAGAAACCCCTCCACTTT. The encoded protein is CASSLEKPLHF.